This is a list of T cell receptor beta chains from one sample in a study of blood T cell repertoires in COVID-19. Repertoires were generated with immunoSEQ multiplex PCR, while TCRdb's copy carries only in-frame clones and drops some. The repertoire holds 250,000 to 350,000 clones, with 90% as singletons. The sequenced sample was peripheral blood. The source of these receptors is a woman younger than 45 with COVID-19, enrolled during active disease. CDR3s include the opening cysteine and the closing phenylalanine or tryptophan. D genes are given only for firm matches. Clone size appears in some rows only: once, few, many, or a class for an expanded clone.

abundance	j_gene	v_gene	d_gene	CDR3nt	CDR3aa
.	TRBJ1-3	TRBV2	TRBD1	TGTGCCAGCAGAAGTGGGGACAGGGTGAACGGAAACACCATATATTTT	CASRSGDRVNGNTIYF
.	TRBJ2-1	TRBV4-2	TRBD2	TGTGCCAGCAGCCAGTCCGGGACTAGCCAACCGGACGACAATGAGCAGTTCTTC	CASSQSGTSQPDDNEQFF
.	TRBJ1-2	TRBV6-2/TRBV6-3	TRBD1	TGTGCCAGCAGTTACTCCTCGGGACAGGGGTTCTATGGCTACACCTTC	CASSYSSGQGFYGYTF
.	TRBJ2-7	TRBV6-5	TRBD2	TGTGCCAGCAGGAGCGGGAGGGTGTACGAGCAGTACTTC	CASRSGRVYEQYF
.	TRBJ1-4	TRBV11-2	.	TGTGCCAGCAGCTGGGGAAGGGGCCGGCAAGCTGATGAAAAACTGTTTTTT	CASSWGRGRQADEKLFF
.	TRBJ2-1	TRBV18	TRBD1	TGTGCCAGCTCACACGGGACAGGGTTTAACAATGAGCAGTTCTTC	CASSHGTGFNNEQFF
once	TRBJ1-4	TRBV15	.	TGTGCCACCAGCAGAGATGAAGTGGGCAGGGGATGGGAAAAACTGTTTTTT	CATSRDEVGRGWEKLFF
.	TRBJ2-7	TRBV28	TRBD2	TGTGCCAGCAGTTTTGTGCGGGAGGGCGTCTCCTACGAGCAGTACTTC	CASSFVREGVSYEQYF
.	TRBJ2-3	TRBV7-2	.	TGTGCCAGCAGCTTATGGGACAATCAACGAGATACGCAGTATTTT	CASSLWDNQRDTQYF
.	TRBJ2-1	TRBV5-1	TRBD2	TGCGCCAGCAGCTTGGATAACGCCCTAGCGGGAACCTACAATGAGCAGTTCTTC	CASSLDNALAGTYNEQFF
.	TRBJ1-1	TRBV18	.	TGTGCCAGCTCACTAAACAGGGAATTCGACACTGAAGCTTTCTTT	CASSLNREFDTEAFF
.	TRBJ2-3	TRBV19	.	TGTGCCAGTAGTCTCCCGGGAGACACAGATACGCAGTATTTT	CASSLPGDTDTQYF
.	TRBJ1-6	TRBV7-9	.	TGTGCCAGCAGCCCGAACGGTGGGCGATCACCCCTCCACTTT	CASSPNGGRSPLHF
once	TRBJ2-2	TRBV21-1	.	TGTGCCAGCAGCAAACGTGCAATAGGGGTCGCGAACACCGGGGAGCTGTTTTTT	CASSKRAIGVANTGELFF
.	TRBJ2-7	TRBV30	TRBD2	TGTGCCTGGAGTCCAGGGACTAGCGGGAGGGCCGGAGACGAGCAGTACTTC	CAWSPGTSGRAGDEQYF
.	TRBJ2-1	TRBV6-5	TRBD2	TGTGCCAGCAGCCGCGGGAGGGCGTCCTACAATGAGCAGTTCTTC	CASSRGRASYNEQFF
.	TRBJ2-3	TRBV12-3/TRBV12-4	.	TGTGCCAGCAGTTTTTATGGCACAGATACGCAGTATTTT	CASSFYGTDTQYF
.	TRBJ1-5	TRBV2	.	TGTGCCAGCAGTGAGCACAGTCCCAATCAGCCCCAGCATTTT	CASSEHSPNQPQHF
.	TRBJ2-2	TRBV6-1	TRBD1	TGTGCCAGCAGTGACATACAGGGGGCGCTGGGGAACACCGGGGAGCTGTTTTTT	CASSDIQGALGNTGELFF
.	TRBJ2-7	TRBV5-1	TRBD2	TGCGCCAGCAGCTCCCGGACTAGCGGGATCGGAGAGCAGTACTTC	CASSSRTSGIGEQYF
.	TRBJ1-6	TRBV4-1	.	TGCGCCAGCAGCCCGGTACAGGGCGATAATTCACCCCTCCACTTT	CASSPVQGDNSPLHF
.	TRBJ2-3	TRBV5-1	.	TGCGCCAGCAGCTTGGTTTCGGATACGCAGTATTTT	CASSLVSDTQYF
.	TRBJ2-7	TRBV6-5	TRBD2	TGTGCCAGCAGTCCTAGCGGGATCCTTTTCTACGAGCAGTACTTC	CASSPSGILFYEQYF
once	TRBJ2-3	TRBV29-1	TRBD2	TGCAGCGTTGCGGCAATAGCGGGAATGAATACGCAGTATTTT	CSVAAIAGMNTQYF
.	TRBJ2-1	TRBV9	.	TGTGCCAGCAGCCCCCCGATCAGGGGCCCTTACAATGAGCAGTTCTTC	CASSPPIRGPYNEQFF
once	TRBJ2-7	TRBV5-5	.	TGTGCCAGCACCCCCCTCCAAGACTCTACCTACGAGCAGTACTTC	CASTPLQDSTYEQYF
once	TRBJ1-4	TRBV4-1	.	TGCGCCAGCAGCCAAGGATTCGGGAGAGCGAGTGAAAAACTGTTTTTT	CASSQGFGRASEKLFF
once	TRBJ1-5	TRBV6-5	.	TGTGCCAGCAGTTCCGGCAATCAGCCCCAGCATTTT	CASSSGNQPQHF
.	TRBJ2-7	TRBV29-1	.	TGCAGCGTCGAACTGGACAAGTCCTACGAGCAGTACTTC	CSVELDKSYEQYF
.	TRBJ1-6	TRBV2	.	TGTGCCAGCAGTGAGGGCAGGTTAGGGGATTCACCCCTCCACTTT	CASSEGRLGDSPLHF
.	TRBJ1-2	TRBV30	.	TGTGCCTGGAGTGCGGACATCATCCAGGGCTACACCTTC	CAWSADIIQGYTF
.	TRBJ2-4	TRBV6-5	.	TGTGCCAGCGGGCGCCGGGGAAACATTCAGTACTTC	CASGRRGNIQYF
.	TRBJ1-4	TRBV5-1	TRBD1	TGCGCCAGCAGCCCGACAGGGGACGATGAAAAACTGTTTTTT	CASSPTGDDEKLFF
.	TRBJ2-5	TRBV25-1	TRBD1	TGTGCCAGCAGTGAATTGGGACAGGGGTTAGAGACCCAGTACTTC	CASSELGQGLETQYF
.	TRBJ2-1	TRBV29-1	TRBD2	TGCAGCGCCGGACTAGCGGGAGGTTTACATGAGCAGTTCTTC	CSAGLAGGLHEQFF
.	TRBJ1-5	TRBV7-2	.	TGTGCCAGCAGCTATTTCGACAGGATGAGCAATCAGCCCCAGCATTTT	CASSYFDRMSNQPQHF
.	TRBJ2-3	TRBV29-1	TRBD2	TGCAGCGTGGAGACTAGCGGGACCGCAGATACGCAGTATTTT	CSVETSGTADTQYF
once	TRBJ2-1	TRBV5-4	TRBD2	TGTGCCAGCAGCTTTACTAGCGGTAAAGCCAATGAGCAGTTCTTC	CASSFTSGKANEQFF
.	TRBJ2-1	TRBV7-2	TRBD2	TGTGCCAGCAGCTTAGCCGGACTAGCAGACTACAATGAGCAGTTCTTC	CASSLAGLADYNEQFF
.	TRBJ1-2	TRBV5-4	TRBD1	TGTGCCAGCAGCTTGCTGGGACAGGGGGCGACGGGTGGCTACACCTTC	CASSLLGQGATGGYTF
.	TRBJ2-7	TRBV18	.	TGTGCCAGCTCCGCCGGGGCCTACGAGCAGTACTTC	CASSAGAYEQYF
.	TRBJ2-1	TRBV28	TRBD2	TGTGCCAGCAGTTTATTGGGGACTAGCTTGTACAATGAGCAGTTCTTC	CASSLLGTSLYNEQFF
.	TRBJ2-3	TRBV28	.	TGTGCCAGTCGACAGAGCACAGATACGCAGTATTTT	CASRQSTDTQYF
.	TRBJ1-2	TRBV7-2	.	TGTGCCAGCAGCTTAGCCCCCAACTTCGGGGGGCCGGAAGGCTACACCTTC	CASSLAPNFGGPEGYTF